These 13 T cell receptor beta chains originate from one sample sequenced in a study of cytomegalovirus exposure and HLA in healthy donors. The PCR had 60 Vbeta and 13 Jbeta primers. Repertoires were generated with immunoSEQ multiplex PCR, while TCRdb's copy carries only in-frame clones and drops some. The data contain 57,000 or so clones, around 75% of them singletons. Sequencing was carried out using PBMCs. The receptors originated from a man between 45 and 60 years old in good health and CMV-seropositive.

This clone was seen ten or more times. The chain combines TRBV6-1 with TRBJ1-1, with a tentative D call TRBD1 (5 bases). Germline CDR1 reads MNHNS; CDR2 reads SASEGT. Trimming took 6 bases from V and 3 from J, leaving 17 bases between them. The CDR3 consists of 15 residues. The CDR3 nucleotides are TGTGCCAGCAGAAGGGGTGGGGGGGAACACACTGAAGCTTTCTTT. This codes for CASRRGGGEHTEAFF.

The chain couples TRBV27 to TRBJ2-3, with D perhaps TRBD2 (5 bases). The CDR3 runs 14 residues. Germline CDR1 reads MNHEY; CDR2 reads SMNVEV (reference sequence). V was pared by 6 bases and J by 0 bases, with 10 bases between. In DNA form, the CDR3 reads TGTGCCAGCAGGTCCCGCGGGAGCACAGATACGCAGTATTTT. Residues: CASRSRGSTDTQYF.

The chain's CDR3 is CASGTGDNFNSPLHF. CDR3 DNA sequence: TGTGCCAGCGGTACAGGGGACAATTTCAATTCACCCCTCCACTTT. The chain uses TRBV25-1 and TRBJ1-6; TRBD1 agrees at 7 bases. J lost 7 bases, V lost 8 bases, and 11 bases had no gene match. The CDR3 has 15 amino acids. The germline CDR1 and CDR2 sequences are MGHDK and SYGVNS.

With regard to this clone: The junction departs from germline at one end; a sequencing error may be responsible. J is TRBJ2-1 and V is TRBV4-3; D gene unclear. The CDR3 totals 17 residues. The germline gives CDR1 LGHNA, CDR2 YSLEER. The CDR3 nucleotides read TGCTCCAGCAGCCAAGATATGATCCTACTCCTCCACAATGAGCAGTTCTTC. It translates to CSSSQDMILLLHNEQFF.

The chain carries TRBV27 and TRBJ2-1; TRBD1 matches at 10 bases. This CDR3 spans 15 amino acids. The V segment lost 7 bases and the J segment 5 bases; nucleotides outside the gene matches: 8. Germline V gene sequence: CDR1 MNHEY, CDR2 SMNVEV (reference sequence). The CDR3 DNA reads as TGTGCCAGCAAAACTCGACAGGGGGCTGACAATGAGCAGTTCTTC. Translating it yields CASKTRQGADNEQFF.

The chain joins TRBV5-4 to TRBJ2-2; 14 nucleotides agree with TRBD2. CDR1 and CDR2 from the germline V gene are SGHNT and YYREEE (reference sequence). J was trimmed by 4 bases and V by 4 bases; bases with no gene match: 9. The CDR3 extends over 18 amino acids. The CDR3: CASSPLGLAGAATGELFF. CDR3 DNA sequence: TGTGCCAGCAGCCCACTGGGACTAGCGGGAGCGGCCACCGGGGAGCTGTTTTTT.

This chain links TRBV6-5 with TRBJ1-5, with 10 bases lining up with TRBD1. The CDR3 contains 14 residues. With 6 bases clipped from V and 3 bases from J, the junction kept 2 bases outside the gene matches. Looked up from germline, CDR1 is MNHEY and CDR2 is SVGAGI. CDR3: CASRTGGYNQPQHF. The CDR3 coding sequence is TGTGCCAGCAGGACAGGGGGCTACAATCAGCCCCAGCATTTT.

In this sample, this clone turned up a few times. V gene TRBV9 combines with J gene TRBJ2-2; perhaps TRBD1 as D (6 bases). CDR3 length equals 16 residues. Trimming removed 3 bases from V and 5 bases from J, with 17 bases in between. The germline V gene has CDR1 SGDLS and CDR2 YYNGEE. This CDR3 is CASSAPLGAETGELFF. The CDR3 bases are TGTGCCAGCAGCGCGCCCCTGGGGGCAGAGACCGGGGAGCTGTTTTTT.

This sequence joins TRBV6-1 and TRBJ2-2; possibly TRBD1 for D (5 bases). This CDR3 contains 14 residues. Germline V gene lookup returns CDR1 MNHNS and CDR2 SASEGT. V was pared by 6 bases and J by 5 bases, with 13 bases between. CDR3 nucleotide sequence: TGTGCCAGCAGCCCAATACGACAGACCGGGGAGCTGTTTTTT. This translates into CASSPIRQTGELFF.

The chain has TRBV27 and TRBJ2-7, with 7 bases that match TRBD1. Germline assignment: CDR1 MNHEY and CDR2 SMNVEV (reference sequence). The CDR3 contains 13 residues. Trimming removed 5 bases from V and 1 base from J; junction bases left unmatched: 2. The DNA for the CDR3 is TGTGCCAGCAGTCCGGGACAGTCCTACGAGCAGTACTTC. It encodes CASSPGQSYEQYF.

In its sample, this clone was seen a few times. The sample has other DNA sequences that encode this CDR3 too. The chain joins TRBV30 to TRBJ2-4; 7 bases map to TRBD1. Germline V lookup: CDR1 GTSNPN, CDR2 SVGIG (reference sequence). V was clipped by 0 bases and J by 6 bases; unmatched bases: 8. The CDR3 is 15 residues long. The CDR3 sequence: CAWSVSLEGANIQYF. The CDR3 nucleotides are TGTGCCTGGAGTGTAAGTCTCGAGGGGGCAAACATTCAGTACTTC.

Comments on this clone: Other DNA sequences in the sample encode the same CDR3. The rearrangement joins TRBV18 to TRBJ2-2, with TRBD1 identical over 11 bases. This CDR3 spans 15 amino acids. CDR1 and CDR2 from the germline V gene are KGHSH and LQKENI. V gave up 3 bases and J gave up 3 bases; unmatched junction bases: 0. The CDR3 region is CASSPGQGDTGELFF. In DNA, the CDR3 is TGTGCCAGCTCACCGGGACAGGGGGACACCGGGGAGCTGTTTTTT.

The CDR3 loop is CASSFWTSSYEQYF. The CDR3 nucleotides read TGTGCCAGCAGCTTTTGGACTAGCTCCTACGAGCAGTACTTC. This chain links TRBV11-2 with TRBJ2-7, with TRBD2 matching 7 bases. The J segment lost 0 bases and the V segment lost 3 bases, leaving 2 bases of the junction unmatched. Per the germline V gene, CDR1 is SGHAT and CDR2 is FQNNGV. This CDR3 contains 14 residues.